The rows below give T cell receptor beta chains drawn from one sample of a study of blood T cell repertoires in COVID-19. Sequenced by immunoSEQ multiplex PCR; TCRdb stores in-frame clones only, minus some. Of around 100,000 clones listed, around 87% are singletons. The sequenced material came from peripheral blood. These receptors were obtained from a human donor in a cohort sampled during active COVID-19. Each CDR3 is given with its conserved first and last residue. The D gene is left open where the match is weak. Clone size is not always given. Where it is, it says once, few, many or a class for expanded clones.

d_call cdr3_length j_call v_call clone_size cdr3_nt cdr3_aa
TRBD2 14 TRBJ2-1 TRBV5-6 . TGTGCCAGCAGCCTAGCGGTTACCTACAATGAGCAGTTCTTC CASSLAVTYNEQFF
. 14 TRBJ2-5 TRBV5-5 . TGTGCCAGGCCGGGTTTGGGGCCCCAAGAGACCCAGTACTTC CARPGLGPQETQYF
TRBD2 16 TRBJ2-1 TRBV9 . TGTGCCAGCAGCGACCCACTAGCGGGGGGAGACAATGAGCAGTTCTTC CASSDPLAGGDNEQFF
. 14 TRBJ2-1 TRBV6-1 . TGTGCCAGCAGTGAGAGGCAGGGCTACAATGAGCAGTTCTTC CASSERQGYNEQFF
TRBD2 18 TRBJ2-1 TRBV6-1 . TGTGCCAGCAGTGAATTCTGGATGACTAGCGCGCTATACAATGAGCAGTTCTTC CASSEFWMTSALYNEQFF
. 18 TRBJ2-2 TRBV6-4 . TGTGCCAGCAGTTCGACAGTATTAAACGGGTCTTACACCGGGGAGCTGTTTTTT CASSSTVLNGSYTGELFF
TRBD1 18 TRBJ1-1 TRBV2 . TGTGCCAGCAGTGATCCGGGACAGGTCACTGCGGGGTATGTTGAAGCTTTCTTT CASSDPGQVTAGYVEAFF
TRBD1 15 TRBJ1-1 TRBV19 . TGTGCCAGTAGTAGCCCGGGACAGAAGAACACTGAAGCTTTCTTT CASSSPGQKNTEAFF
. 13 TRBJ1-5 TRBV28 once TGTGCCAGCATCCGGCAACGGGAGCAGCCCCAGCATTTT CASIRQREQPQHF
TRBD1 15 TRBJ1-2 TRBV9 . TGTGCCAGCAGCGTAGAACAGGGGATTCGGTATGGCTACACCTTC CASSVEQGIRYGYTF
. 15 TRBJ2-2 TRBV19 once TGTGCCAGTAGTATGATGTGGCAGACTACCGGGGAGCTGTTTTTT CASSMMWQTTGELFF
. 15 TRBJ2-5 TRBV19 . TGTGCCAGTAGTACAACTTGGACAGCCCAAGAGACCCAGTACTTC CASSTTWTAQETQYF
TRBD1 16 TRBJ2-1 TRBV19 . TGTGCCAGTAGTATACAGACAGGGCAAGCCCCGAATGAGCAGTTCTTC CASSIQTGQAPNEQFF
TRBD2 16 TRBJ2-5 TRBV6-1 . TGTGCCAGCAGTGAGGTTAGCGGGAGGGCCCGGGAGACCCAGTACTTC CASSEVSGRARETQYF
TRBD2 14 TRBJ2-3 TRBV7-2 . TGTGCCAGCAGCTTACTAGGCGCGGGAGGGACGCAGTATTTT CASSLLGAGGTQYF
. 14 TRBJ2-3 TRBV9 once TGTGCCAGCAGCCCGGACAGTTTCACAGATACGCAGTATTTT CASSPDSFTDTQYF
TRBD2 15 TRBJ2-7 TRBV6-5 . TGTGCCAGCAGATGGACTAGCGGGAGGGAATACGAGCAGTACTTC CASRWTSGREYEQYF
TRBD1 14 TRBJ1-4 TRBV28 . TGTGCCAGCAGTTCTAGACAGGGGGTTGAAAAACTGTTTTTT CASSSRQGVEKLFF
TRBD2 15 TRBJ2-1 TRBV5-1 . TGCGCCAGCAGCTTACTAGCGCAATCCTACAATGAGCAGTTCTTC CASSLLAQSYNEQFF
TRBD1 13 TRBJ2-7 TRBV11-2 . TGTGCCAGCAGCTGGGGACAGTTCTACGAGCAGTACTTC CASSWGQFYEQYF
. 13 TRBJ2-7 TRBV28 . TGTGCCAGCAGTCCCCCCGGAGGAAACCAGCAGTACTTC CASSPPGGNQQYF
. 10 TRBJ2-2 TRBV11-2 few TGTGCCAGCAGTCGCGGGGAGCTGTTTTTT CASSRGELFF
. 18 TRBJ1-2 TRBV3-1/TRBV3-2 . TGTGCCAGCAGCCAGCTACCTTCAAAAACACGGGGAAACTATGGCTACACCTTC CASSQLPSKTRGNYGYTF
. 16 TRBJ2-2 TRBV5-1 . TGCGCCAGCAGAAAGATCCTCGCCGGGGACACCGGGGAGCTGTTTTTT CASRKILAGDTGELFF
. 14 TRBJ1-2 TRBV5-5 . TGTGCCAGCAGCTTGTATGGGGCAGAAGATGGCTACACCTTC CASSLYGAEDGYTF
TRBD2 15 TRBJ2-1 TRBV4-2 once TGTGCCAGCAGCCAAGGGACTAGCGGTGACAATGAGCAGTTCTTC CASSQGTSGDNEQFF
TRBD1 14 TRBJ1-2 TRBV6-5 . TGTGCCAGCTACACCACAGGGGGCGTAAATGGCTACACCTTC CASYTTGGVNGYTF
. 15 TRBJ2-3 TRBV6-5 . TGTGCCAGCAGCCTTTTAGGCGGGGGCACAGATACGCAGTATTTT CASSLLGGGTDTQYF
. 15 TRBJ2-1 TRBV15 few TGTGCCACCAGCAGAGTGACTAGGCTAATGGGTGAGCAGTTCTTC CATSRVTRLMGEQFF
. 17 TRBJ2-1 TRBV14 once TGTGCCAGCAGCCGCGGGACAGCCGGGATATTCTACAATGAGCAGTTCTTC CASSRGTAGIFYNEQFF
. 13 TRBJ2-7 TRBV2 . TGTGCCAGCAACGGACTTTATTCCTACGAGCAGTACTTC CASNGLYSYEQYF
. 14 TRBJ2-3 TRBV3-1/TRBV3-2 few TGTGCCAGCAGCCAAGGGGACATCACAGATACGCAGTATTTT CASSQGDITDTQYF
. 13 TRBJ1-2 TRBV15 . TGTGCCACCAGCCAACAGGGCTGGTATGGCTACACCTTC CATSQQGWYGYTF